The entry below gives a single TCR beta chain sequence along with its context. Its target is not known. This entry belongs to a study of graft-versus-host responses after intestinal transplantation. Method: immunoSEQ multiplex PCR; TCRdb's copy keeps in-frame clones and lacks some. The table shows some 90,000 clones, with 85% to 95% occurring only once. This CDR3 contains 18 residues. Findings and caveats of the study: GvH clones surfaced in recipient marrow, some emerging earlier in ileum or blood. Some patients had graft-donor T cell macrochimerism. In their allografts, the ratios of graft-versus-host to host-versus-graft T cell clones were high. Early HvG declines after transplant were associated with peak circulating GvH clone levels.

This TCR was recovered from a human donor who was the organ donor for an intestinal transplant. This material consisted of unstimulated CD8+ T cells sorted from spleen or lymph node cells, taken before transplant. V usage is TRBV21-1 and J usage is TRBJ1-2; the table names TRBD1, a call not compared with the DNA. TRBV21-1 constitutes a pseudogene. This CDR3 reads CASSNITSWDSQVGGYTF. CDR3 sequence (DNA): TGTGCCAGCAGCAATATTACCTCCTGGGACAGTCAAGTGGGGGGCTACACCTTC.